Here is one T cell receptor (beta chain) with its context. Its antigen is currently unknown. PCR primers comprised 60 Vbeta and 13 Jbeta primers. Profiled with immunoSEQ multiplex PCR; TCRdb holds only in-frame clones, not every one. This sample's table reports tens of thousands of clones. The record originates from a study of cytomegalovirus exposure and HLA in healthy donors. Study information: There were tens of millions of unique TCRs (from HLA-typed donors) in an early data release. Findings and caveats of the study: The availability of immune exposure information extended only to CMV serostatus. Altogether, 150 to 200 TCR beta chains were recorded as cytomegalovirus-associated. Later analysis revealed greater clonal expansion in HLA-associated TCR beta chains than in equally common others.

Germline V lookup: CDR1 LNHDA, CDR2 SQIVND (reference sequence). The CDR3 spans 15 residues. J was trimmed by 1 base and V by 7 bases; bases with no gene match: 5. The chain has TRBV19 and TRBJ2-2; 8 positions agree with TRBD2. This clonotype was sampled from a man under 40 in good health and CMV-seronegative. Sequenced: PBMCs. Written as DNA, the CDR3 is TGTGCCAGTAAATGGGGACTAGGGAACACCGGGGAGCTGTTTTTT. As protein: CASKWGLGNTGELFF.